The present T cell receptor beta chain was sequenced within a study of blood T cell repertoires in COVID-19. Per the original methods: It was from reference gene primer amplification that nucleated cell counts were estimated. Sequencing used immunoSEQ multiplex PCR; TCRdb keeps in-frame clones, though not all of them. The DNA was the basis for D and trimming; V, J and clone size are from that table. The sample contains around 270,000 clones, approximately 90% of which appear only once. The receptor's source is a man aged 25 to 40 with acute or convalescent COVID-19. The sequenced sample consisted of peripheral blood.

CDR3: CASSLGQVQETQYF. In DNA form, the CDR3 reads TGCGCCAGCAGCTTGGGGCAGGTCCAAGAGACCCAGTACTTC. The rearrangement links TRBV5-1 to TRBJ2-5, with D unclear. This CDR3 has 14 amino acids. V lost 0 bases and J 1 base, leaving 7 bases between the germline ends. Germline V gives CDR1 SGHRS, CDR2 YFSETQ.